Detailed here is one TCR beta chain. Its target is not known. Generated by immunoSEQ multiplex PCR, the TCRdb table keeps only in-frame clones and is missing some. This sample has some 24,000 clones; about 86% occur once, and the top ten carry more than 5%. The record originates from a study of PD-1 blockade in classical Hodgkin lymphoma. V lost 4 bases and J 0 bases, leaving 14 bases between the germline ends. The CDR3 has 15 amino acids. CDR1 and CDR2 (germline): SGHRS, YFSETQ. As for time point: cycle 4 day 1 (C4D1), after more than five weeks of nivolumab. Autologous stem cell transplantation was followed by relapse in every patient, and brentuximab vedotin exposure varied. Study-wide results and caveats: Relapsed/refractory patients reportedly had the lowest baseline TCR diversity, below newly diagnosed patients, who were below healthy donors. Those patients who began receiving nivolumab less than 1 year after ASCT had lower diversity, and they were excluded.

Sequencing used peripheral blood mononuclear cells (PBMCs), obtained before the fourth cycle of nivolumab. This clonotype originated in a human donor with classical Hodgkin lymphoma. The rearrangement joins TRBV5-1 to TRBJ2-7; no reliable D call. CDR3 in DNA: TGCGCCAGCAGCGGGGTCGAGTTCTCCTCCTACGAGCAGTACTTC. Protein: CASSGVEFSSYEQYF.